The T cell receptor (beta chain) under discussion was sequenced for a study of CD4+ T cells in melanoma. Remarks on this clone: Antigen: not known.

Findings and caveats of the study: Diverse differentiation states were reported for melanoma neoantigen-specific CD4+ T cells. A reported correlation linked neoantigen-specific CD4+ T cells to CD8+, macrophage and B cell function.

CDR1 is GTSNPN, CDR2 SVGIG, per germline (reference sequence). Trimming took off 2 bases at V and 9 bases at J, with 11 bases between the two ends. The CDR3 spans 12 residues. Profiled with immunoSEQ multiplex PCR; TCRdb holds only in-frame clones, not every one. The table records some 150,000 clones, 85% to 95% of them present only once. This chain links TRBV30 with TRBJ2-4; a weak D match, TRBD2 (6 bases). This clonotype was obtained from a human donor with melanoma. The CDR3 sequence: CAWSSGEGIQYF. The CDR3 coding sequence is TGTGCCTGGAGTTCGGGGGAAGGCATTCAGTACTTC.